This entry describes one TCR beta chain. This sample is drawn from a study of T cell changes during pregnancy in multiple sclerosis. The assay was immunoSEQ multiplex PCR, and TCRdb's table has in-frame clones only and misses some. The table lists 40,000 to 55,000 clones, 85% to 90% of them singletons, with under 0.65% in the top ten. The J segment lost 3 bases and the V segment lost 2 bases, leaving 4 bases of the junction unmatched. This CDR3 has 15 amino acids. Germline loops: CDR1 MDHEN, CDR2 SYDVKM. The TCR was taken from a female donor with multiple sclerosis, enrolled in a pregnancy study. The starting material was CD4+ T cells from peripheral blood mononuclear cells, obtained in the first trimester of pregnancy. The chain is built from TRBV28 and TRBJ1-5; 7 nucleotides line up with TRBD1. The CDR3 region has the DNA TGTGCCAGCAGTTTACTGGACAGGTCCAATCAGCCCCAGCATTTT. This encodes CASSLLDRSNQPQHF. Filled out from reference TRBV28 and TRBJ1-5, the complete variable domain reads DVKVTQSSRYLVKRTGEKVFLECVQDMDHENMFWYRQDPGLGLRLIYFSYDVKMKEKGDIPEGYSVSREKKERFSLILESASTNQTSMYLCASSLLDRSNQPQHFGDGTRLSIL.